Below are 18 T cell receptor beta chains sequenced from a single sample in a study of T cell responses to AZD1222 COVID-19 vaccine. Clones were sequenced by immunoSEQ multiplex PCR, and TCRdb holds only the in-frame ones, with some missing. The sample yields around 100,000 clones, roughly nine tenths seen once. The specimen comprised peripheral blood, sampled on day 0 of AZD1222 vaccination. The receptor set was obtained from an adult in good health.

This chain joins TRBV5-5 and TRBJ2-2; D gene uncertain. Looked up from germline, CDR1 is SGHKS and CDR2 is YYEKEE (reference sequence). The CDR3 has 16 residues. V was pared by 4 bases and J by 2 bases, with 15 bases between. The CDR3 here is CASSRRWQTNTGELFF. CDR3 coding DNA: TGTGCCAGCAGCCGGCGGTGGCAGACTAACACCGGGGAGCTGTTTTTT.

This rearrangement joins TRBV28 to TRBJ1-2; 8 bases map to TRBD1. The CDR3 contains 16 residues. Germline V gene lookup returns CDR1 MDHEN and CDR2 SYDVKM. V lost 4 bases to trimming and J lost 2 bases; unmatched junction nucleotides: 9. DNA of the CDR3: TGTGCCAGCAGTTCGACAGGGGAAGGAGGAAACTATGGCTACACCTTC. This encodes CASSSTGEGGNYGYTF.

The chain recombines TRBV24-1 with TRBJ2-3, with D possibly matching TRBD2 (6 bases). V was pared by 3 bases and J by 3 bases, with 12 bases between. Germline V gives CDR1 KGHDR, CDR2 SFDVKD. The CDR3 is made up of 15 amino acids. The CDR3 is CATSDVGTYTDTQYF. In DNA form, the CDR3 reads TGTGCCACCAGTGATGTGGGGACTTATACAGATACGCAGTATTTT.

This chain links TRBV27 with TRBJ2-6, with D possibly called TRBD1 or TRBD2 (5 bases each). Germline V lookup: CDR1 MNHEY, CDR2 SMNVEV (reference sequence). The CDR3 has 18 amino acids. V lost 4 bases to trimming and J lost 4 bases, with 20 bases between them. CDR3 sequence reads: CASSSPSRWGTGANVLTF. The CDR3 nucleotides read TGTGCCAGCAGTTCACCCTCCAGGTGGGGGACCGGGGCCAACGTCCTGACTTTC.

The rearrangement joins TRBV18 to TRBJ2-7; 8 bases are shared with TRBD1. The J segment lost 2 bases and the V segment lost 4 bases, leaving 4 bases of the junction unmatched. Germline V gives CDR1 KGHSH, CDR2 LQKENI. This CDR3 is 14 amino acids long. This CDR3 is CASSREGQAYEQYF. The CDR3 bases are TGTGCCAGCTCACGCGAGGGACAGGCCTACGAGCAGTACTTC.

The chain has TRBV27 and TRBJ2-7; D call uncertain. Trimming pared 5 bases from V and 2 bases from J, leaving 10 bases between. Germline CDR1 reads MNHEY; CDR2 reads SMNVEV (reference sequence). This CDR3 has 13 amino acids. The CDR3 DNA is TGTGCCAGCAGTCCAGGCGGTCCCTACGAGCAGTACTTC. This sequence encodes CASSPGGPYEQYF.

V usage is TRBV7-2 and J usage is TRBJ2-1, with 7 bases aligning to TRBD1. The trim removed 2 bases at V and 3 bases at J, leaving 4 bases unmatched. Germline CDR1 reads SGHTA; CDR2 reads FQGNSA. The CDR3 runs 15 residues. The CDR3 nucleotides read TGTGCCAGCAGCTTAACAGGGGACCTCTACAATGAGCAGTTCTTC. It specifies CASSLTGDLYNEQFF. Together with reference TRBV7-2 and TRBJ2-1, the CDR3 gives the full variable domain: GAGVSQSPSNKVTEKGKDVELRCDPISGHTALYWYRQSLGQGLEFLIYFQGNSAPDKSGLPSDRFSAERTGGSVSTLTIQRTQQEDSAVYLCASSLTGDLYNEQFFGPGTRLTVL.

The genes are TRBV2 and TRBJ1-1; possibly TRBD1 for D (6 bases). Germline V gives CDR1 SNHLY, CDR2 FYNNEI. The CDR3 totals 14 residues. Trimming took 6 bases from V and 4 from J, leaving 15 bases between them. This CDR3 reads CASRPTTGPTEAFF. The CDR3 nucleotides read TGTGCCAGCAGGCCTACCACAGGGCCCACTGAAGCTTTCTTT. Drawing the rest from reference TRBV2 and TRBJ1-1, the complete variable domain is EPEVTQTPSHQVTQMGQEVILRCVPISNHLYFYWYRQILGQKVEFLVSFYNNEISEKSEIFDDQFSVERPDGSNFTLKIRSTKLEDSAMYFCASRPTTGPTEAFFGQGTRLTVV.

J is TRBJ1-4 and V is TRBV28; D uncertain. V lost 7 bases and J lost 0, with 15 bases in between. CDR3 length equals 16 residues. Germline V gene sequence: CDR1 MDHEN, CDR2 SYDVKM. As DNA, the CDR3 is TGTGCCAGCACCCTGCAACCGTACGCAACTAATGAAAAACTGTTTTTT. It yields the protein CASTLQPYATNEKLFF.

V gene TRBV5-1 combines with J gene TRBJ2-3; TRBD1 aligns across 12 bases. The V gene end was trimmed by 7 bases and the J gene end by 7 bases; junction bases not matched to a gene: 13. CDR3 length: 16 residues. Germline V gene lookup returns CDR1 SGHRS and CDR2 YFSETQ. Here the CDR3 DNA reads TGCGCCAGCGCGGACTTACGGGACAGGGGGCTACATACGCAGTATTTT. This encodes CASADLRDRGLHTQYF.

The chain carries TRBV19 and TRBJ1-2; 8 nucleotides line up with TRBD1. Germline lookup yields CDR1 LNHDA and CDR2 SQIVND (reference sequence). The CDR3 is 12 residues long. Trimming cost V 11 bases and J 8 bases; bases outside gene matches: 10. CDR3 sequence (DNA): TGTGCCTTCCCCGGACAGGGTAGCGGCTACACCTTC. As protein: CAFPGQGSGYTF.

This clone was seen a few times. The rearrangement links TRBV5-4 to TRBJ1-1; D remains unclear. Germline-derived CDR1 and CDR2 are SGHNT and YYREEE (reference sequence). Trimming removed 1 base from V and 3 bases from J, with 10 bases in between. The CDR3 is made up of 14 amino acids. The CDR3, as DNA: TGTGCCAGCAGCTTGCTGGGGTCGGACACTGAAGCTTTCTTT. This codes for CASSLLGSDTEAFF. Complete variable domain (other parts from reference TRBV5-4 and TRBJ1-1): ETGVTQSPTHLIKTRGQQVTLRCSSQSGHNTVSWYQQALGQGPQFIFQYYREEENGRGNFPPRFSGLQFPNYSSELNVNALELDDSALYLCASSLLGSDTEAFFGQGTRLTVV.

This clone was counted between two and nine times. The J gene is TRBJ2-7, the V gene TRBV15, with D perhaps TRBD1 (6 bases). The CDR3 totals 14 residues. CDR1 and CDR2 (germline): LNHNV, YYDKDF (reference sequence). The V and J ends lost 5 bases and 5 bases respectively, with 16 bases between them. CDR3 nucleotides: TGTGCCACCAGCTCGAATAGGGGGACGGACGAGCAGTACTTC. Translating it yields CATSSNRGTDEQYF.

This clone has more than one count but fewer than ten. The chain links TRBV27 to TRBJ2-7; 8 bases are a match to TRBD1. V lost 7 bases, J lost 6 bases, and 11 bases stayed unmatched. CDR3 size: 14 residues. Germline lookup yields CDR1 MNHEY and CDR2 SMNVEV (reference sequence). The CDR3 DNA follows: TGTGCCAGCAAAACTGGACAGGGACCTCGCGAGCAGTACTTC. This gives the protein CASKTGQGPREQYF.

This clone showed up just a few times. The chain recombines TRBV7-2 with TRBJ2-2, with 7 bases lining up with TRBD2. The J segment lost 7 bases and the V segment lost 0 bases, leaving 8 bases of the junction unmatched. The CDR3 length is 16 residues. Looked up from germline, CDR1 is SGHTA and CDR2 is FQGNSA. Written as DNA, the CDR3 is TGTGCCAGCAGCTTAGCGGCGGGGGTGTTCGGCGGGGAGCTGTTTTTT. Encoded protein: CASSLAAGVFGGELFF.

V and J are TRBV4-1 and TRBJ1-4; D might be TRBD1 (6 bases). V dropped 5 bases and J dropped 0 bases, with 13 bases sitting between them. The CDR3 runs 16 residues. Germline V CDR1 and CDR2: MGHRA, YSYEKL. DNA of the CDR3: TGCGCCAGCAGCGGGAGACAGGCCCCAACTAATGAAAAACTGTTTTTT. This translates into CASSGRQAPTNEKLFF.

The rearrangement joins TRBV3-1 (or the pseudogene TRBV3-2) to TRBJ1-4; 10 nucleotides match TRBD1. The CDR3 is 14 residues long. With 4 bases clipped from V and 8 bases from J, the junction kept 4 bases outside the gene matches. From germline, CDR1 is LGHDT and CDR2 YNNKEL (reference sequence). The CDR3 coding sequence is TGTGCCAGCAGCCGGGACAGGGGAGGAGAAAAACTGTTTTTT. It specifies CASSRDRGGEKLFF.

The genes are TRBV29-1 and TRBJ1-1; unclear D gene. The germline V gene encodes CDR1 SQVTM and CDR2 ANQGSEA. The CDR3 has 13 residues. V was shortened by 7 bases and J by 5 bases, with 17 bases between the two germline ends. The CDR3 reads CSAGGEGLTEAFF. The CDR3 DNA reads as TGCAGCGCCGGTGGGGAGGGCCTAACTGAAGCTTTCTTT.